Below, 13 T cell receptor beta chains from the same sample are listed, as sequenced in a study of cytomegalovirus exposure and HLA in healthy donors (dated by TCRdb to about 2017). The library was produced with the immunoSEQ multiplex PCR assay. A mixture of 60 forward primers for TCR Vbeta segments and 13 reverse primers for TCR Jbeta segments was used in the multiplex PCR. The table comes from immuneACCESS by way of TCRdb, which keeps in-frame sequences with V and J called. Part of the clones is missing from these tables; in studies checked, under half for an unresolved V gene and the rest for unknown reasons. Here the sample has some 130,000 clones; roughly four fifths occur a single time. The top ten clones comprise roughly 2% of the sample. The sample taken for sequencing was PBMCs. Source of these receptors: a man younger than 45 in good health and CMV-seronegative.

The V call is TRBV27, the J call TRBJ2-1; 7 bases match TRBD2. The trim removed 7 bases at V and 2 bases at J, leaving 5 bases unmatched. In germline, CDR1 is MNHEY, CDR2 SMNVEV (reference sequence). CDR3 length: 14 amino acids. The chain's CDR3 is CASKAGAAYNEQFF. The CDR3 bases are TGTGCCAGCAAGGCGGGAGCTGCCTACAATGAGCAGTTCTTC.

V and J are TRBV2 and TRBJ2-7, with D unclear. Per germline, CDR1 SNHLY and CDR2 FYNNEI. CDR3 length: 13 residues. V was cut by 7 bases and J by 5 bases, with 15 bases left in between. The chain's CDR3 is CASTLEALDEQYF. DNA for the CDR3: TGTGCCAGCACCTTAGAGGCGTTAGACGAGCAGTACTTC.

The chain has TRBV5-1 and TRBJ2-1; a possible D gene is TRBD1 (5 bases). Trimming took 3 bases from V and 6 from J, leaving 10 bases between them. The CDR3 contains 13 residues. Germline V gene lookup returns CDR1 SGHRS and CDR2 YFSETQ. The DNA for the CDR3 is TGCGCCAGCAGCTGGGGCACAAGCAATGAGCAGTTCTTC. This encodes CASSWGTSNEQFF.

The genes are TRBV9 and TRBJ1-3; possibly TRBD1 for D (6 bases). The CDR3 runs to 16 residues. The ends were cut back, 0 bases at V and 1 base at J, with 11 bases in the middle. The germline gives CDR1 SGDLS, CDR2 YYNGEE. CDR3 bases: TGTGCCAGCAGCGTAGGGGGACACTTATCTGGAAACACCATATATTTT. The encoded protein is CASSVGGHLSGNTIYF.

This chain links TRBV27 with TRBJ1-6; the D is unclear. With 6 bases removed from V and 9 bases from J, the gap between germline ends came to 12 bases. The germline V gene has CDR1 MNHEY and CDR2 SMNVEV (reference sequence). This CDR3 has 13 residues. The CDR3 sequence: CASSWRVSSPLHF. In DNA, the CDR3 is TGTGCCAGCAGCTGGAGGGTCAGTTCACCCCTCCACTTT.

CDR3 coding DNA: TGCGCCAGCAGCCAACTGGCTAGAGGCACCGGGGAGCTGTTTTTT. Its translation is CASSQLARGTGELFF. The chain has TRBV5-1 and TRBJ2-2; no reliable D call. CDR1 SGHRS and CDR2 YFSETQ come from the germline V gene. CDR3 length: 15 residues. The V end was cut by 4 bases, the J end by 4 bases, with 14 bases between. Full variable domain (rest looked up from reference TRBV5-1 and TRBJ2-2): KAGVTQTPRYLIKTRGQQVTLSCSPISGHRSVSWYQQTPGQGLQFLFEYFSETQRNKGNFPGRFSGRQFSNSRSEMNVSTLELGDSALYLCASSQLARGTGELFFGEGSRLTVL.

This clone was counted between two and nine times. The chain links TRBV6-1 to TRBJ2-5, with 7 bases identical to TRBD1. CDR1 MNHNS and CDR2 SASEGT come from the germline V gene. This CDR3 region has 14 residues. The J segment lost 4 bases and the V segment lost 6 bases, leaving 8 bases of the junction unmatched. CDR3 coding DNA: TGTGCCAGCAGGCTTGAGGGGGCGGGAGAGACCCAGTACTTC. It specifies CASRLEGAGETQYF.

V is TRBV14 and J is TRBJ2-3, with 7 positions matching TRBD2. Germline CDR1 reads SGHDN; CDR2 reads FVKESK. The CDR3 extends over 15 amino acids. The trim removed 4 bases at V and 1 base at J, leaving 5 bases unmatched. Written as DNA, the CDR3 is TGTGCCAGCAGCCCCACTAGCGACCGCACAGATACGCAGTATTTT. This codes for CASSPTSDRTDTQYF.

The chain recombines TRBV14 with TRBJ1-1; D remains unclear. This CDR3 spans 13 amino acids. The ends were cut back, 0 bases at V and 1 base at J, with 3 bases in the middle. Germline V gene sequence: CDR1 SGHDN, CDR2 FVKESK. CDR3 sequence: CASSQDRNTEAFF. In DNA, the CDR3 is TGTGCCAGCAGCCAAGATCGGAACACTGAAGCTTTCTTT.

The chain links TRBV15 to TRBJ1-3; the match to TRBD1 covers 7 bases. V gave up 1 base and J gave up 0 bases; unmatched junction bases: 9. This CDR3 is 18 amino acids long. Germline CDR1 is LNHNV and CDR2 is YYDKDF (reference sequence). The CDR3 spells CATSRARGQVSSGNTIYF. The CDR3 DNA reads TGTGCCACCAGCAGAGCCCGAGGACAGGTCTCCTCTGGAAACACCATATATTTT.

The chain couples TRBV13 to TRBJ2-1, with 8 bases that match TRBD1. CDR3 length equals 18 residues. Trimming cost V 1 base and J 2 bases; bases outside gene matches: 10. Looked up from germline, CDR1 is PRHDT and CDR2 is FYEKMQ (reference sequence). The CDR3 loop is CASSLDTGQGFAYNEQFF. DNA for the CDR3: TGTGCCAGCAGCTTAGACACCGGACAGGGCTTTGCCTACAATGAGCAGTTCTTC.

This clone was observed a handful of times. The rearrangement links TRBV13 to TRBJ1-5; tentative D call: TRBD1 (6 bases). In germline, CDR1 is PRHDT, CDR2 FYEKMQ (reference sequence). This CDR3 is 15 amino acids long. V gave up 0 bases and J gave up 4 bases, with 10 bases separating them. CDR3 protein: CASSLGRGINQPQHF. The DNA of the CDR3 is TGTGCCAGCAGCTTAGGAAGGGGGATAAATCAGCCCCAGCATTTT.

The J gene is TRBJ1-1, the V gene TRBV9; 9 bases are a match to TRBD1. From germline, CDR1 is SGDLS and CDR2 YYNGEE. The CDR3 extends over 15 amino acids. V dropped 4 bases and J dropped 4; count of bases not matched to a gene: 8. The CDR3 reads CASSSKQGAGTEAFF. The DNA of the CDR3 is TGTGCCAGCAGCTCAAAACAGGGGGCCGGCACTGAAGCTTTCTTT.